This paragraph reports one TCR beta chain. No antigen is known for it. Clones were sequenced by immunoSEQ multiplex PCR, and TCRdb holds only the in-frame ones, with some missing. Among 35,000 to 50,000 clones listed, around 77% were seen once. The CDR3 is made up of 16 amino acids. CDR1 and CDR2 (germline): MDHEN, SYDVKM. Trimming pared 6 bases from V and 7 bases from J, leaving 22 bases between. These data originate in a study of T cell responses to AZD1222 COVID-19 vaccine. Study-level findings and limits: The study identified only a handful of AZD1222 recipients as seropositive at baseline. Donors were chiefly white British, with a greater number of females, and clonal diversity was perhaps underestimated. Spike-specific TCR breadth and depth went up after people got two AZD1222 doses.

The TCR sequence derives from an adult who received the MenACWY meningococcal vaccine as a control. This sequence joins TRBV28 and TRBJ2-1; a possible D gene is TRBD2 (6 bases). The sequences come from peripheral blood, collected 28 days after the second dose of the MenACWY control vaccine. DNA for the CDR3: TGTGCCAGCAGCACCCTCGGACGTGGGGGGATGAATGAGCAGTTCTTC. Protein product: CASSTLGRGGMNEQFF.